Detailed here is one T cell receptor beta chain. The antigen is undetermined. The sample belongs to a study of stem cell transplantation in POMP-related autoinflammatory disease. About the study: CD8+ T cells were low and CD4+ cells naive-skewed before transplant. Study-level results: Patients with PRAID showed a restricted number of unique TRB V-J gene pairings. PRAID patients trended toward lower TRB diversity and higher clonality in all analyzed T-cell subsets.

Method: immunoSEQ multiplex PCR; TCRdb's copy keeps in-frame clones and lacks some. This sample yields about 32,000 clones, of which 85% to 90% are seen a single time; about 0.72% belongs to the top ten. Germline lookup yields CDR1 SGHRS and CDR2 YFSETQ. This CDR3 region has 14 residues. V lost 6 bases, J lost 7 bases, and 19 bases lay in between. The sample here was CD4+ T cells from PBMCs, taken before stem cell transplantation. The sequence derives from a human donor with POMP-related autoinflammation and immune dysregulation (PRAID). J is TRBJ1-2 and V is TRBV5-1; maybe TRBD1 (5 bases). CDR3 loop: CASTEGLGTFGYTF. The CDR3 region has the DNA TGCGCCAGCACGGAAGGCTTAGGGACCTTTGGCTACACCTTC.